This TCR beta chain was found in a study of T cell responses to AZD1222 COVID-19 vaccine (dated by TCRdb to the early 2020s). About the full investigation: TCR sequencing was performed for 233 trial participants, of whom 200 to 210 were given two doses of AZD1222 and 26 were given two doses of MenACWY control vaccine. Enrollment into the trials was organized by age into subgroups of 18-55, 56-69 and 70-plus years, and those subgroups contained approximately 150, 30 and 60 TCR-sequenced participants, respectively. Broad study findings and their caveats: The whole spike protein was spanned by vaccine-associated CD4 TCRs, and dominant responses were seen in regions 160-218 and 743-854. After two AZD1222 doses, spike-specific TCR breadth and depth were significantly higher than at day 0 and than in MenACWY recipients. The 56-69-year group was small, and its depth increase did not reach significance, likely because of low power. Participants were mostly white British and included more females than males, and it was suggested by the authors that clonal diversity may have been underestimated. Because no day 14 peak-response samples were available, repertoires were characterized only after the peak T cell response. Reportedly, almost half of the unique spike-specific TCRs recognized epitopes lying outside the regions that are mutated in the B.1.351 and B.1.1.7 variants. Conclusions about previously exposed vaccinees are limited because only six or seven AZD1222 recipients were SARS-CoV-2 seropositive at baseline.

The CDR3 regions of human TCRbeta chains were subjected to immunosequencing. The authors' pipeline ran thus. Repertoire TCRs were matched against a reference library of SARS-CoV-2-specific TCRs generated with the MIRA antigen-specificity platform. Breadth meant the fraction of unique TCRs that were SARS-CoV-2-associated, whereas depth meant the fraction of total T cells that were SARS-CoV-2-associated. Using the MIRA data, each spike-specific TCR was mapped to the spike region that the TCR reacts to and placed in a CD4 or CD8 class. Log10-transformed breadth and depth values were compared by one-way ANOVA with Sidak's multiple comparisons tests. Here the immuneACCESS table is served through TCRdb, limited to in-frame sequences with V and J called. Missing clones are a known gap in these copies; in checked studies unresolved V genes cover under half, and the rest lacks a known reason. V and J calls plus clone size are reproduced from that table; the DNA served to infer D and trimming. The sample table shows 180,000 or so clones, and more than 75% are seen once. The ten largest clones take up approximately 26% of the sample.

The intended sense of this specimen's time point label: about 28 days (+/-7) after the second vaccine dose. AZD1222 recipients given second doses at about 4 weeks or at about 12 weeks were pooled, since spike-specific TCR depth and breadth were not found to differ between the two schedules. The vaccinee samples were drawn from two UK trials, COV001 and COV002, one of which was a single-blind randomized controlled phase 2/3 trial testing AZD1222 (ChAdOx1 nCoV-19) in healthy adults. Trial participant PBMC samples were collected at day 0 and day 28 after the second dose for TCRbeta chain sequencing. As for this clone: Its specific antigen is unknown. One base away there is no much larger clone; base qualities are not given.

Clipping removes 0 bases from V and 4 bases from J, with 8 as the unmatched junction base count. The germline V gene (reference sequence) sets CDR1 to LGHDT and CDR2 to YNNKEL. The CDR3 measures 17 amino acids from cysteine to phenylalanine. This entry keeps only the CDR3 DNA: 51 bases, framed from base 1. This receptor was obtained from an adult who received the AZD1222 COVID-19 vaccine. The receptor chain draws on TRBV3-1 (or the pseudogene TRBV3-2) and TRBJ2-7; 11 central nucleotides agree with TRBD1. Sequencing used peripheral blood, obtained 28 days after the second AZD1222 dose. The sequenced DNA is TGTGCCAGCAGCCAAGAGACCGGACAGGGGGCTTTTTACGAGCAGTACTTC. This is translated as CASSQETGQGAFYEQYF.